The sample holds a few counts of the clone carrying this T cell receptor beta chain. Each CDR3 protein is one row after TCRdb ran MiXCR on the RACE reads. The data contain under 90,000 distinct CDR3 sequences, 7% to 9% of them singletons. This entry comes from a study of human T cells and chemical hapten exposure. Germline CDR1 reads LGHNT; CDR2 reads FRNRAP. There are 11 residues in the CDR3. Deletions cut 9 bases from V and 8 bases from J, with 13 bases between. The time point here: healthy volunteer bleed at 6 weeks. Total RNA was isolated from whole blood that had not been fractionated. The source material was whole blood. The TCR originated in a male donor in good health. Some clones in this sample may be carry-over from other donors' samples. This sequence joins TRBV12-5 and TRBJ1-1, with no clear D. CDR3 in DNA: TGTGCTAGCCATCTCGGCCGGGAAGCTTTCTTT. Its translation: CASHLGREAFF. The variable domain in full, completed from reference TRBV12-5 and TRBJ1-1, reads DARVTQTPRHKVTEMGQEVTMRCQPILGHNTVFWYRQTMMQGLELLAYFRNRAPLDDSGMPKDRFSAEMPDATLATLKIQPSEPRDSAVYFCASHLGREAFFGQGTRLTVV.